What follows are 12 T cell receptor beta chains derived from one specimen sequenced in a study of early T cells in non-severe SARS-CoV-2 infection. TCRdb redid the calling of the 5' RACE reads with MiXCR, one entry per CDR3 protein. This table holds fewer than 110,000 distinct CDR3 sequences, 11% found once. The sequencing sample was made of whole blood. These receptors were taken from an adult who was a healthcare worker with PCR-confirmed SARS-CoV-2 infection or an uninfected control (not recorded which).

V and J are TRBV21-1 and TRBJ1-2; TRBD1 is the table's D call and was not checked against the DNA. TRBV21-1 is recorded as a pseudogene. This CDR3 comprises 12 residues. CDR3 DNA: TGTGCCAGCAGCCCCCCTTTCGAGCTCTACACCTTC. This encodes CASSPPFELYTF.

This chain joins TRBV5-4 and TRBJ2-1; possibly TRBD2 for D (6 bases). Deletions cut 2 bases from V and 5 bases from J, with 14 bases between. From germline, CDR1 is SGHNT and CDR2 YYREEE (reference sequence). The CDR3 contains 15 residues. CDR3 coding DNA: TGTGCCAGCAGCTTCTCAGCCGGGGGACACAATGAGCAGTTCTTC. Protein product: CASSFSAGGHNEQFF.

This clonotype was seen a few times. The CDR3 here is CASSLQGIYRGGELFF. DNA of the CDR3: TGCGCCAGCAGTCTACAGGGGATCTATCGGGGCGGGGAGCTGTTTTTT. This chain connects TRBV5-1 to TRBJ2-2, with 7 bases aligning to TRBD1. The CDR3 spans 16 residues. The germline V gene encodes CDR1 SGHRS and CDR2 YFSETQ. J gave up 7 bases and V 5 bases, and 14 bases lay outside the gene matches. The full variable domain, completed using reference TRBV5-1 and TRBJ2-2, is KAGVTQTPRYLIKTRGQQVTLSCSPISGHRSVSWYQQTPGQGLQFLFEYFSETQRNKGNFPGRFSGRQFSNSRSEMNVSTLELGDSALYLCASSLQGIYRGGELFFGEGSRLTVL.

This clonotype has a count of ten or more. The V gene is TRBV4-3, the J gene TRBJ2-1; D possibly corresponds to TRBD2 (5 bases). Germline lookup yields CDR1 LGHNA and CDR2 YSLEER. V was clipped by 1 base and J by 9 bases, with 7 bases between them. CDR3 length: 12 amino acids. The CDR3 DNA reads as TGCGCCAGCAGCCAAGGAGGAGGTGAGCAGTTCTTC. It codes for CASSQGGGEQFF.

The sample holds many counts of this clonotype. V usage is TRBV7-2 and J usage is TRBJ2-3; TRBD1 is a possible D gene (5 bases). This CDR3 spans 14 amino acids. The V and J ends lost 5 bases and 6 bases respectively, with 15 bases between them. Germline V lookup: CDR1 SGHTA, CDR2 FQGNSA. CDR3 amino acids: CASSPNAGRDTQYF. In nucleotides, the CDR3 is TGTGCCAGCAGCCCAAATGCAGGGCGCGATACGCAGTATTTT.

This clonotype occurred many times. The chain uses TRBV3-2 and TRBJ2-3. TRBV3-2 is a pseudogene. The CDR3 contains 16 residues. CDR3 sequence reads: CASSQEVGRCTDTQYF. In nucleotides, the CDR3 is TGTGCCAGCAGCCAAGAGGTCGGTAGATGCACAGATACGCAGTATTTT.

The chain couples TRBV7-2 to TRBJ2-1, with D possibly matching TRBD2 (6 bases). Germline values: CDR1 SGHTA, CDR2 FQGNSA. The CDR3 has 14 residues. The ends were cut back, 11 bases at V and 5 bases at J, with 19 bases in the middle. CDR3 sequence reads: CAGTGTSRHNEQFF. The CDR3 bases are TGTGCCGGAACCGGGACTTCTCGACACAATGAGCAGTTCTTC.

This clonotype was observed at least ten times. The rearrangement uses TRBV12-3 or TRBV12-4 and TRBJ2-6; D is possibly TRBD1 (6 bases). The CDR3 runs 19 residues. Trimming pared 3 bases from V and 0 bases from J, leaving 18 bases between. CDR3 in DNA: TGTGCCAGCAGTTTCAGGGGAATTCCCCTATTCTCTGGGGCCAACGTCCTGACTTTC. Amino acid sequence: CASSFRGIPLFSGANVLTF.

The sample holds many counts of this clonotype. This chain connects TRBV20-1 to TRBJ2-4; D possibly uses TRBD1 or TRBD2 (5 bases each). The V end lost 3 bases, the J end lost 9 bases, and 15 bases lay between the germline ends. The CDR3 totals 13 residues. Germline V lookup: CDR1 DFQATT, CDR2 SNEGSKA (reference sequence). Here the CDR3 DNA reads TGCAGTGCTAGGTCAATGGTTGGGGGCATTCAGTACTTC. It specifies CSARSMVGGIQYF.

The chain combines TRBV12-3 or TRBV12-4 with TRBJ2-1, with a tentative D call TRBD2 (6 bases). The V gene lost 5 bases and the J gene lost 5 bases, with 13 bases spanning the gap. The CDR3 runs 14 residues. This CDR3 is CASSGLMKNNEQFF. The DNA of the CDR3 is TGTGCCAGCAGTGGACTAATGAAGAACAATGAGCAGTTCTTC.

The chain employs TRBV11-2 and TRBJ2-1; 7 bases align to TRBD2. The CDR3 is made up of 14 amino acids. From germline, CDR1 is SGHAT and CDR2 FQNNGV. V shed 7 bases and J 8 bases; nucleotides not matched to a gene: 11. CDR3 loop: CASTLGGRADEQFF. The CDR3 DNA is TGTGCCAGCACCCTGGGAGGGAGAGCTGATGAGCAGTTCTTC.

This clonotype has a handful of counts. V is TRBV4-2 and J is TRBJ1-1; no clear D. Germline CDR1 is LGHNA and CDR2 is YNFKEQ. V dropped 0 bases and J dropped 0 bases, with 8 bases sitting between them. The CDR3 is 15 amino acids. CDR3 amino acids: CASSQEGELNTEAFF. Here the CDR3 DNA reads TGTGCCAGCAGCCAAGAAGGCGAATTGAACACTGAAGCTTTCTTT.